Following are 15 T cell receptor beta chains from one sample sequenced in a study of CD8 T cells in Susac syndrome. A quantity of roughly 0.5 to 1 ug RNA underwent reverse transcription using random hexamers. TCRdb independently ran MiXCR on the immunoSEQ multiplex PCR reads; one entry per CDR3 protein. The sample shows about 210,000 distinct CDR3 sequences, nearly 97% of them seen only once. Sequenced input: CD4+ T cells from PBMCs. The receptors come from a human donor with multiple sclerosis.

The V call is TRBV30, the J call TRBJ2-5; TRBD2 aligns across 9 bases. V shed 4 bases, J shed 4 bases, and the junction held 4 bases outside the gene matches. The CDR3 totals 13 residues. Germline V CDR1 and CDR2: GTSNPN, SVGIG (reference sequence). The CDR3 sequence is CAWNGGRGETQYF. The CDR3 region has the DNA TGTGCCTGGAATGGCGGGAGGGGAGAGACCCAGTACTTC. Full variable domain (rest looked up from reference TRBV30 and TRBJ2-5): SQTIHQWPATLVQPVGSPLSLECTVEGTSNPNLYWYRQAAGRGLQLLFYSVGIGQISSEVPQNLSASRPQDRQFILSSKKLLLSDSGFYLCAWNGGRGETQYFGPGTRLLVL.

V and J are TRBV5-4 and TRBJ2-1; TRBD2 matches at 9 bases. This CDR3 region has 16 residues. Per germline, CDR1 SGHNT and CDR2 YYREEE (reference sequence). The V segment lost 6 bases and the J segment 7 bases; nucleotides outside the gene matches: 14. The CDR3 loop is CASNLGRGGRMNEQFF. The CDR3 DNA sequence: TGTGCCAGCAACCTGGGGCGGGGGGGCCGGATGAATGAGCAGTTCTTC. The full variable domain, in which reference TRBV5-4 and TRBJ2-1 provide the parts outside the CDR3, is ETGVTQSPTHLIKTRGQQVTLRCSSQSGHNTVSWYQQALGQGPQFIFQYYREEENGRGNFPPRFSGLQFPNYSSELNVNALELDDSALYLCASNLGRGGRMNEQFFGPGTRLTVL.

The rearrangement joins TRBV11-1 to TRBJ1-2, with D perhaps matching TRBD1 (5 bases). The V gene's germline CDR1 is SGHAT and CDR2 FQDESV (reference sequence). CDR3 length: 13 residues. V was pared by 3 bases and J by 2 bases, with 7 bases between. CDR3 coding DNA: TGTGCCAGCAGCTTGGGGGAGAACTATGGCTACACCTTC. As protein: CASSLGENYGYTF.

This chain uses TRBV11-2 with TRBJ2-7, with a weak D call TRBD1 (5 bases). The V end lost 1 base, the J end lost 4 bases, and 17 bases lay between the germline ends. This CDR3 has 16 residues. Germline V gives CDR1 SGHAT, CDR2 FQNNGV. The CDR3 DNA follows: TGTGCCAGCAGCTTAGTGCAGGGTATGCCGATTTACGAGCAGTACTTC. This encodes CASSLVQGMPIYEQYF.

The V call is TRBV21-1, the J call TRBJ1-6; TRBD1 is the table's D call, not checked against the DNA. TRBV21-1 represents a pseudogene. This CDR3 contains 14 residues. The CDR3 bases are TGTGCCAGCAGCAACGTGGGGGGGAATTCACCCCTCCACTTT. Translated, it gives CASSNVGGNSPLHF.

The rearrangement uses TRBV27 and TRBJ2-7; TRBD2 matches at 10 bases. Germline assignment: CDR1 MNHEY and CDR2 SMNVEV (reference sequence). The CDR3 extends over 16 amino acids. J gave up 3 bases and V 6 bases, and 11 bases lay outside the gene matches. The CDR3 protein is CASSPIPTSGNYEQYF. In DNA form, the CDR3 reads TGTGCCAGCAGCCCTATACCAACTAGCGGGAACTACGAGCAGTACTTC.

This chain links TRBV2 with TRBJ2-7; D is possibly TRBD1 (5 bases). Trimming removed 3 bases from V and 2 bases from J, with 11 bases in between. The germline V gene has CDR1 SNHLY and CDR2 FYNNEI. The CDR3 length is 14 residues. The CDR3 region is CASSEGRVTYEQYF. The CDR3 DNA reads as TGTGCCAGCAGTGAGGGCAGGGTAACCTACGAGCAGTACTTC.

The chain recombines TRBV10-2 with TRBJ1-5, with 7 bases lining up with TRBD1. Per the germline V gene, CDR1 is WSHSY and CDR2 is SAAADI. J lost 6 bases, V lost 6 bases, and 8 bases had no gene match. The length of the CDR3 is 14 residues. CDR3 residues: CASSETGTRQPQHF. The DNA of the CDR3 is TGCGCCAGCAGCGAGACAGGGACCCGTCAGCCCCAGCATTTT.

The chain uses TRBV12-3 or TRBV12-4 and TRBJ2-3, with 8 bases matching TRBD2. This CDR3 is 15 amino acids long. Trimming cost V 3 bases and J 4 bases; bases outside gene matches: 6. The CDR3, as DNA: TGTGCCAGCAGTTTGGCGGGAGGACGCCCAGATACGCAGTATTTT. Its translation: CASSLAGGRPDTQYF.

The rearrangement links TRBV7-9 to TRBJ1-6, with TRBD1 matching 8 bases. Germline CDR1 SEHNR, CDR2 FQNEAQ (reference sequence). The ends lost 6 bases at V and 9 bases at J; junction bases unmatched: 7. CDR3 size: 14 residues. The CDR3 here is CASSLLQGASPLHF. CDR3 DNA sequence: TGTGCCAGCAGTCTCTTGCAGGGGGCTTCACCCCTCCACTTT.

This chain links TRBV12-3 or TRBV12-4 with TRBJ1-6; 8 nucleotides agree with TRBD1. V lost 5 bases, J lost 7 bases, and 7 bases stayed unmatched. CDR3 length: 15 amino acids. CDR3 DNA sequence: TGTGCCAGCAGTCCGATGACAGGGGTGAATTCACCCCTCCACTTT. Its translation is CASSPMTGVNSPLHF.

This chain connects TRBV28 to TRBJ1-2; 7 bases are a match to TRBD1. V lost 4 bases, J lost 4 bases, and 6 bases stayed unmatched. The V gene's germline CDR1 is MDHEN and CDR2 SYDVKM. The CDR3 runs 14 residues. The CDR3 reads CASSWATGRYGYTF. CDR3 DNA sequence: TGTGCCAGCAGTTGGGCGACAGGGCGCTATGGCTACACCTTC.

The CDR3 loop is CATRETGDYEQYF. The CDR3 DNA reads as TGTGCCACCCGGGAGACAGGGGACTACGAGCAGTACTTC. The chain links TRBV6-2 or TRBV6-3 to TRBJ2-7; TRBD1 aligns across 8 bases. Unmatched junction bases numbered 8, after V lost 10 bases and J lost 3 bases. Germline V CDR1 and CDR2: MNHEY, SVGEGT. This CDR3 comprises 13 residues.

The CDR3 nucleotides are TGCAGCGCACAGGGGGTCAACTATGGCTACACCTTC. Translating gives CSAQGVNYGYTF. The chain recombines TRBV29-1 with TRBJ1-2, with TRBD1 matching over 8 bases. With 7 bases clipped from V and 2 bases from J, the junction kept 3 bases outside the gene matches. This CDR3 comprises 12 residues. Germline values: CDR1 SQVTM, CDR2 ANQGSEA.

This chain uses TRBV7-9 with TRBJ1-1, with D maybe TRBD1 (6 bases). Trimming removed 6 bases at V and 4 bases at J, with 15 bases between. The CDR3 length is 14 residues. Germline CDR1 and CDR2: SEHNR and FQNEAQ (reference sequence). CDR3 nucleotides: TGTGCCAGCAGTCTACAGGGCGGGAGCACTGAAGCTTTCTTT. Translating it yields CASSLQGGSTEAFF. The full variable domain, completed using reference TRBV7-9 and TRBJ1-1, is DTGVSQNPRHKITKRGQNVTFRCDPISEHNRLYWYRQTLGQGPEFLTYFQNEAQLEKSRLLSDRFSAERPKGSFSTLEIQRTEQGDSAMYLCASSLQGGSTEAFFGQGTRLTVV.